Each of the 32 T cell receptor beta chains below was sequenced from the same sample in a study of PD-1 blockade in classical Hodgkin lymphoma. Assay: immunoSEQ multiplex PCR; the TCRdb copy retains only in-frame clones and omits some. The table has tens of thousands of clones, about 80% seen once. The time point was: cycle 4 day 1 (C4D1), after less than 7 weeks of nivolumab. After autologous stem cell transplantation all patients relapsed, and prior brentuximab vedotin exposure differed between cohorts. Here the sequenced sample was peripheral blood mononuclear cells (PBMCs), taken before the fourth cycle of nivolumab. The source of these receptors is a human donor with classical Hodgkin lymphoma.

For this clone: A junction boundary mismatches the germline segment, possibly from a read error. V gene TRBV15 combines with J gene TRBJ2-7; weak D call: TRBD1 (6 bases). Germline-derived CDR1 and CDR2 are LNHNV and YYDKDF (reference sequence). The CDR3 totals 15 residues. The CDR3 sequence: CATSRVPRGTYKQYF. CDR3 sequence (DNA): TGTGCCACCAGCAGAGTTCCCAGGGGAACCTACAAGCAGTACTTC.

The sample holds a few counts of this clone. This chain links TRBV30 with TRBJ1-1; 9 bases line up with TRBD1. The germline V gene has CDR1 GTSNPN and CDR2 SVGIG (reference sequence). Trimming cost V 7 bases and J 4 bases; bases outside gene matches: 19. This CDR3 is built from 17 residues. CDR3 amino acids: CASPRGQGNFVGTEAFF. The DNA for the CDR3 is TGTGCCTCCCCTCGGGGACAGGGAAACTTTGTGGGCACTGAAGCTTTCTTT.

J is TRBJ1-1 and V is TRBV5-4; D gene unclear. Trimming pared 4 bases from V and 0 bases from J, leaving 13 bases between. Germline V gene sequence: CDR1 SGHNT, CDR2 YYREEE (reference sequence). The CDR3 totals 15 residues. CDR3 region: CASSVTGVMNTEAFF. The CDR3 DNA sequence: TGTGCCAGCAGCGTGACCGGGGTCATGAACACTGAAGCTTTCTTT.

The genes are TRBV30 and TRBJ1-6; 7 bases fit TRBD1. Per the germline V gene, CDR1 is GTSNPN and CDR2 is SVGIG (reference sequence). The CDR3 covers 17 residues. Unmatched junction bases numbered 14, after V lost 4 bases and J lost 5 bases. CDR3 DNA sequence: TGTGCCTGGATAGAAACAGGGGCGGGGCGGAATAATTCACCCCTCCACTTT. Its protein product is CAWIETGAGRNNSPLHF. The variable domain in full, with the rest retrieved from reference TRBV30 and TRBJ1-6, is SQTIHQWPATLVQPVGSPLSLECTVEGTSNPNLYWYRQAAGRGLQLLFYSVGIGQISSEVPQNLSASRPQDRQFILSSKKLLLSDSGFYLCAWIETGAGRNNSPLHFGNGTRLTVT.

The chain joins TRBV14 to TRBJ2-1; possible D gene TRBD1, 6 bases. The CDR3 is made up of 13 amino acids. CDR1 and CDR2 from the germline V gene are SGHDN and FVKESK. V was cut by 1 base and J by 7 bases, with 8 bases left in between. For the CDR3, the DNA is TGTGCCAGCAGCCAAGGTCAGGGGAATGAGCAGTTCTTC. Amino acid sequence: CASSQGQGNEQFF.

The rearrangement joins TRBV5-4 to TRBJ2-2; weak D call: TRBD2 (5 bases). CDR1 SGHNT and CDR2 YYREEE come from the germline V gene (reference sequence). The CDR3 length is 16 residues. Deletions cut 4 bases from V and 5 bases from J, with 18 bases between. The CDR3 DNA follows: TGTGCCAGCAGCGAAGGCACCGAGCGGCGAACCGGGGAGCTGTTTTTT. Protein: CASSEGTERRTGELFF.

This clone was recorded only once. The CDR3 here is CASSYGVQETQYF. The CDR3 bases are TGTGCCAGCTCATACGGGGTTCAAGAGACCCAGTACTTC. V gene TRBV7-3 combines with J gene TRBJ2-5; D may be TRBD2 (5 bases). V was cut by 8 bases and J by 2 bases, with 12 bases left in between. The CDR3 covers 13 residues. Germline V CDR1 and CDR2: SGHTA, FQGTGA.

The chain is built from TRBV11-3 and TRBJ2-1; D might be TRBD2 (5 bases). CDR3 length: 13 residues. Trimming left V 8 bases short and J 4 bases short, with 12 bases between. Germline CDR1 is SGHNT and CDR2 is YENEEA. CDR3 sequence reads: CASSRGPYNEQFF. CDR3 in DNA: TGTGCCAGCTCCCGAGGGCCTTACAATGAGCAGTTCTTC.

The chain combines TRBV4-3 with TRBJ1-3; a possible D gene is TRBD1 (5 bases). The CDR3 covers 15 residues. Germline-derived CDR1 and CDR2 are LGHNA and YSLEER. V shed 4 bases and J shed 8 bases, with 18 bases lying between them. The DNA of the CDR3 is TGCGCCAGCAGCCTATCAATGGGGCGCCAGGACACCATATATTTT. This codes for CASSLSMGRQDTIYF.

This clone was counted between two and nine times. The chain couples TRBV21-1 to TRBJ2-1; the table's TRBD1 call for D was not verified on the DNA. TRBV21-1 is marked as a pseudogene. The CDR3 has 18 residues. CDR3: CASSKALEGAETYNEQFF. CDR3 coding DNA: TGTGCCAGCAGCAAAGCCTTAGAAGGGGCCGAAACTTACAATGAGCAGTTCTTC.

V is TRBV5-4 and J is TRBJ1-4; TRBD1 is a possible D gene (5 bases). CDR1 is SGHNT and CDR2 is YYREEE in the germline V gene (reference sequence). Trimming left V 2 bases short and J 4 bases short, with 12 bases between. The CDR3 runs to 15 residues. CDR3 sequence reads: CASSFSQGVNEKLFF. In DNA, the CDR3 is TGTGCCAGCAGCTTTTCCCAGGGTGTTAATGAAAAACTGTTTTTT. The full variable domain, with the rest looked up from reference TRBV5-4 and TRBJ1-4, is ETGVTQSPTHLIKTRGQQVTLRCSSQSGHNTVSWYQQALGQGPQFIFQYYREEENGRGNFPPRFSGLQFPNYSSELNVNALELDDSALYLCASSFSQGVNEKLFFGSGTQLSVL.

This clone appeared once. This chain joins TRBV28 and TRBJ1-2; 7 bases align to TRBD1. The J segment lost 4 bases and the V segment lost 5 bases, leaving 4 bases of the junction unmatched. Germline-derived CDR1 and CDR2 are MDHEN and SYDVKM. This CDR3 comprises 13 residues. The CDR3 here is CASSADRVYGYTF. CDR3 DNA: TGTGCCAGCAGTGCAGACAGGGTCTATGGCTACACCTTC.

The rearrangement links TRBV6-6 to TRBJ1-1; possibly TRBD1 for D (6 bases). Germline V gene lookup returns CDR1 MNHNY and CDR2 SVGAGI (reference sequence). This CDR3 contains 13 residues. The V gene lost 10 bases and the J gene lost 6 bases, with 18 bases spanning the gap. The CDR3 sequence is CAMRNRVSAEAFF. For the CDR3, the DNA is TGTGCCATGAGAAACAGGGTCTCCGCTGAAGCTTTCTTT.

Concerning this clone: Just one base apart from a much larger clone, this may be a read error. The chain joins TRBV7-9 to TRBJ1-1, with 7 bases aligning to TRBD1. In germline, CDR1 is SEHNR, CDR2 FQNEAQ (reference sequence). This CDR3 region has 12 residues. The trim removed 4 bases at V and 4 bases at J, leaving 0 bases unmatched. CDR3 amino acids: CASSSGGTEAFF. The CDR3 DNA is TGTGCCAGCAGCTCAGGGGGCACTGAAGCTTTCTTT.

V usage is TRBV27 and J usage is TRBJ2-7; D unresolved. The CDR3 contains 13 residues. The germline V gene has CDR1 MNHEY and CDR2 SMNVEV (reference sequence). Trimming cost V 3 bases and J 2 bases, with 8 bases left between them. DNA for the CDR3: TGTGCCAGCAGTTTCGCAGGTCCCTACGAGCAGTACTTC. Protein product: CASSFAGPYEQYF.

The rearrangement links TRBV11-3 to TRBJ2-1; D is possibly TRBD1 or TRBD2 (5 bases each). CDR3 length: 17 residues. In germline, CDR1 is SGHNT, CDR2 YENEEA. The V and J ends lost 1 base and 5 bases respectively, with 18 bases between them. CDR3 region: CASSLGGTGAGDNEQFF. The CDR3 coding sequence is TGTGCCAGCAGCTTAGGGGGGACGGGTGCGGGCGACAATGAGCAGTTCTTC.

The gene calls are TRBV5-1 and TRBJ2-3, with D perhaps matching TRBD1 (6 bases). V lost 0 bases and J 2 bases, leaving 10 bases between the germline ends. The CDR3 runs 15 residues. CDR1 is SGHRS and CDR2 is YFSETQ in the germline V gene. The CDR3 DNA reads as TGCGCCAGCAGCTTGGGAGGGGGTAACACAGATACGCAGTATTTT. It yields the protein CASSLGGGNTDTQYF. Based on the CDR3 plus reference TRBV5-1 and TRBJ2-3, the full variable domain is KAGVTQTPRYLIKTRGQQVTLSCSPISGHRSVSWYQQTPGQGLQFLFEYFSETQRNKGNFPGRFSGRQFSNSRSEMNVSTLELGDSALYLCASSLGGGNTDTQYFGPGTRLTVL.

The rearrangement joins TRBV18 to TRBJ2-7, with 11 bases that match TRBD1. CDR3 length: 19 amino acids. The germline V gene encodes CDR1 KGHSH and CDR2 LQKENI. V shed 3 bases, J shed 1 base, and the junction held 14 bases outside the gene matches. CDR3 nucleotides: TGTGCCAGCTCACCCCTGGGAGGGACAGGGGGGACATGGTCCTACGAGCAGTACTTC. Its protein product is CASSPLGGTGGTWSYEQYF.

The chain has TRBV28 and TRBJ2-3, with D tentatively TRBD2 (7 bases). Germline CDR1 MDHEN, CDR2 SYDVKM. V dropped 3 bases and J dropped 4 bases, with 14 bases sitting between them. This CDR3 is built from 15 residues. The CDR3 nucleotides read TGTGCCAGCAGTTTTGTCGGGGGGCGAGCAGATACGCAGTATTTT. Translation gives CASSFVGGRADTQYF. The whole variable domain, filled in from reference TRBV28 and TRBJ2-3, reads DVKVTQSSRYLVKRTGEKVFLECVQDMDHENMFWYRQDPGLGLRLIYFSYDVKMKEKGDIPEGYSVSREKKERFSLILESASTNQTSMYLCASSFVGGRADTQYFGPGTRLTVL.

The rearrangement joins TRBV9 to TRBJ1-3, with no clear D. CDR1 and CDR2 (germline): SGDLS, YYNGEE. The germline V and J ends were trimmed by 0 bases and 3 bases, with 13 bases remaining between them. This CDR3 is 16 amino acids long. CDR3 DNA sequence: TGTGCCAGCAGCGTAGCTGAGGGTCGTGATGGAAACACCATATATTTT. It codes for CASSVAEGRDGNTIYF. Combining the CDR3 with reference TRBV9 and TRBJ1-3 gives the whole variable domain DSGVTQTPKHLITATGQRVTLRCSPRSGDLSVYWYQQSLDQGLQFLIQYYNGEERAKGNILERFSAQQFPDLHSELNLSSLELGDSALYFCASSVAEGRDGNTIYFGEGSWLTVV.

CDR3 protein: CASRLWTLSNQPQHF. The CDR3 DNA reads as TGTGCCAGCAGACTTTGGACTCTTAGCAATCAGCCCCAGCATTTT. V usage is TRBV5-6 and J usage is TRBJ1-5; D remains ambiguous. This CDR3 region has 15 residues. Trimming took 5 bases from V and 0 from J, leaving 12 bases between them. CDR1 and CDR2 from the germline V gene are SGHDT and YYEEEE. Together with reference TRBV5-6 and TRBJ1-5, the CDR3 gives the full variable domain: DAGVTQSPTHLIKTRGQQVTLRCSPKSGHDTVSWYQQALGQGPQFIFQYYEEEERQRGNFPDRFSGHQFPNYSSELNVNALLLGDSALYLCASRLWTLSNQPQHFGDGTRLSIL.

The CDR3 here is CASSQEWVGELFF. CDR3 DNA sequence: TGTGCCAGCAGCCAAGAGTGGGTCGGGGAGCTGTTTTTT. The chain has TRBV14 and TRBJ2-2, with D uncertain. The ends were cut back, 0 bases at V and 7 bases at J, with 6 bases in the middle. Germline V gene lookup returns CDR1 SGHDN and CDR2 FVKESK. The CDR3 has 13 amino acids. Variable domain in full (rest from reference TRBV14 and TRBJ2-2): EAGVTQFPSHSVIEKGQTVTLRCDPISGHDNLYWYRRVMGKEIKFLLHFVKESKQDESGMPNNRFLAERTGGTYSTLKVQPAELEDSGVYFCASSQEWVGELFFGEGSRLTVL.

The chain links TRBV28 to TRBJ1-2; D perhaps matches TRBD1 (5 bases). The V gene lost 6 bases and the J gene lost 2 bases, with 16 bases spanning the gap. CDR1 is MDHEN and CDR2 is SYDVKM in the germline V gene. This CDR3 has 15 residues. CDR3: CASRAQVIGNYGYTF. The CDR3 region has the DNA TGTGCCAGCAGGGCACAGGTGATTGGGAACTATGGCTACACCTTC.

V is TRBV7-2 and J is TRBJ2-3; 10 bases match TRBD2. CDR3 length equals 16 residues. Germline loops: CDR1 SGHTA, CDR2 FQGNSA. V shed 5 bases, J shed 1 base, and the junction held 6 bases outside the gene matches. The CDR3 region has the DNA TGTGCCAGCAGCCGACGCCTAGCGGGGGGCACAGATACGCAGTATTTT. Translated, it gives CASSRRLAGGTDTQYF.

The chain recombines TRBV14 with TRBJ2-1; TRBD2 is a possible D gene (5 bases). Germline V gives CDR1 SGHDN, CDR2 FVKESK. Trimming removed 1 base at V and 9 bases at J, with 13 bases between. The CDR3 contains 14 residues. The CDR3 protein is CASSQGRLAGEQFF. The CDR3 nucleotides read TGTGCCAGCAGCCAAGGCAGACTGGCGGGTGAGCAGTTCTTC.

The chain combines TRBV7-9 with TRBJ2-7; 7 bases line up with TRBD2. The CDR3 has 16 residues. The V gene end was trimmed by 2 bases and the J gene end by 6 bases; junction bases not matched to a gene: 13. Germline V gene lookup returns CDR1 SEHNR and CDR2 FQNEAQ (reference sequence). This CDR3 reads CASSLSTGDYEPEQYF. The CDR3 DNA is TGTGCCAGCAGCTTATCCACGGGGGACTATGAACCCGAGCAGTACTTC.

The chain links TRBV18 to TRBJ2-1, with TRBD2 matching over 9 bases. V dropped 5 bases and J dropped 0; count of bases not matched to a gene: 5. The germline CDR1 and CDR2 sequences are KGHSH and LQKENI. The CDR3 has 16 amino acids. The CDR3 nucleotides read TGTGCCAGCTCAGTAAGCGGGGGGAGCTCCTACAATGAGCAGTTCTTC. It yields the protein CASSVSGGSSYNEQFF.

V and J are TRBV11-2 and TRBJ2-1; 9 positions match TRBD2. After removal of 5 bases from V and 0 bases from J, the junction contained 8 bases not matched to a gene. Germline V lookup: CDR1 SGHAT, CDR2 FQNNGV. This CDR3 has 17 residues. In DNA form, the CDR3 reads TGTGCCAGCAGCCCTGGGGCGGGAGGGCCCTCCTACAATGAGCAGTTCTTC. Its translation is CASSPGAGGPSYNEQFF.

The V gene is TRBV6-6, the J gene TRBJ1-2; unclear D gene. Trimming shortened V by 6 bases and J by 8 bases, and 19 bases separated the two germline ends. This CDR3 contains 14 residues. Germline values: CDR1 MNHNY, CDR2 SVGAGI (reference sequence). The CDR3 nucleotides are TGTGCCAGCAGCCCCCCCAGGACTTTTGGAGGCTACACCTTC. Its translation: CASSPPRTFGGYTF.

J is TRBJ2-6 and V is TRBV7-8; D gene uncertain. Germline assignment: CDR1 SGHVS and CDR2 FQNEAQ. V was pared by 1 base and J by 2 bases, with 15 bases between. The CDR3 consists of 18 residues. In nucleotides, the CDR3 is TGTGCCAGCAGCTTAGAAGGATTCAAGGTCGCTGGGGCCAACGTCCTGACTTTC. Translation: CASSLEGFKVAGANVLTF.

CDR3 amino acids: CASSLSGGGGYYGYTF. The DNA for the CDR3 is TGCGCCAGCAGCTTGAGTGGTGGCGGGGGTTACTATGGCTACACCTTC. This chain uses TRBV5-1 with TRBJ1-2; maybe TRBD1 (5 bases). CDR3 length: 16 residues. Trimming cost V 1 base and J 3 bases, with 16 bases left between them. Germline V lookup: CDR1 SGHRS, CDR2 YFSETQ.

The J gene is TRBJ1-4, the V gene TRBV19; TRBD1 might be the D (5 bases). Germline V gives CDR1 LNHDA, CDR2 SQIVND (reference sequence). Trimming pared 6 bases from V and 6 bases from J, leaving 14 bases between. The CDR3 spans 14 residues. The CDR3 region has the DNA TGTGCCAGTAGGACGAGAGGGGTGGATGAAAAACTGTTTTTT. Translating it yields CASRTRGVDEKLFF.